This T cell receptor (beta chain) was profiled in a study of shared clonotypes between healthy human individuals. Points from the study as a whole: Estimated richness was generally greater in naive than memory subsets.

Clones were read by immunoSEQ multiplex PCR, and TCRdb kept only the in-frame ones, dropping some. The repertoire holds about 2.4 million clones, with roughly 93% as singletons. CDR1 SGHNT and CDR2 YYREEE come from the germline V gene (reference sequence). CDR3 length: 20 amino acids. The V gene end was trimmed by 0 bases and the J gene end by 1 base; junction bases not matched to a gene: 15. About this clone: The antigen remains unidentified.

The chain combines TRBV5-4 with TRBJ2-3, with 9 bases identical to TRBD2. The source of this sequence is a man aged 18 to 29 in good health. Some clones in this sample may be carry-over from other donors' samples. Source material: naive CD4+ T cells from PBMCs. Subset in this sample: CD45RA+ positively selected. The CDR3 is CASSLAPLSGRPTRTDTQYF. As DNA, the CDR3 is TGTGCCAGCAGCTTGGCCCCATTGAGCGGGAGGCCCACACGCACAGATACGCAGTATTTT. The variable domain in full, completed from reference TRBV5-4 and TRBJ2-3, reads ETGVTQSPTHLIKTRGQQVTLRCSSQSGHNTVSWYQQALGQGPQFIFQYYREEENGRGNFPPRFSGLQFPNYSSELNVNALELDDSALYLCASSLAPLSGRPTRTDTQYFGPGTRLTVL.